This entry describes one TCR beta chain. cDNA molecules carried unique molecular identifiers, and template switching added a universal primer site. TCRdb reanalysed the 5' RACE reads using MiXCR and keeps one entry per CDR3 protein. This repertoire shows roughly 720,000 distinct CDR3 sequences, around a sixth found once; its top ten account for under 15%. Trimming took 6 bases from V and 4 from J; bases not matched to a gene: 13. The CDR3 has 15 residues. CDR1 is SQVTM and CDR2 is ANQGSEA in the germline V gene. The entry originates in a study of identical twins. Separately, the same data were catalogued under a study of T cells expressing NK-cell markers. From that paper: NKG2C+ dominant clonotype frequencies in five or six donors were roughly 1.0-7.0% of CD8+ T cells.

The V and J genes are TRBV29-1 and TRBJ1-1; 8 bases are shared with TRBD1. The origin of this receptor is a young woman in good health. Sequenced sample: PBMCs. The CDR3 region has the DNA TGCAGCGTGGGGGGGACAGGTGGTAGGAGCACTGAAGCTTTCTTT. Translation gives CSVGGTGGRSTEAFF.